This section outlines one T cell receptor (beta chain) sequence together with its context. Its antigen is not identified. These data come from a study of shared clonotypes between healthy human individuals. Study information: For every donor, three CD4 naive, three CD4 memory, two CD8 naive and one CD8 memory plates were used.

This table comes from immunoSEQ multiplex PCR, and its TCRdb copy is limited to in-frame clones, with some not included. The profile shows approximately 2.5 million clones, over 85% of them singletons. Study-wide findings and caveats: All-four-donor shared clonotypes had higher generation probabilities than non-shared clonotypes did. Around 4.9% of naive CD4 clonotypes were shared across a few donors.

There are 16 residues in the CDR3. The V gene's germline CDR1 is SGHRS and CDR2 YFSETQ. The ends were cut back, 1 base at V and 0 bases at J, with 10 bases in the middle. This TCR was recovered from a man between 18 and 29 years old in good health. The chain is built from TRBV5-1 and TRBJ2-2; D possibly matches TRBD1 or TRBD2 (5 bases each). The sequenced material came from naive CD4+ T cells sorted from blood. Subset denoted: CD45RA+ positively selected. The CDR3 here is CASSLWGTANTGELFF. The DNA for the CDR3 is TGCGCCAGCAGCTTGTGGGGGACGGCGAACACCGGGGAGCTGTTTTTT. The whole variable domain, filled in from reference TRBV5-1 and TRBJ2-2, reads KAGVTQTPRYLIKTRGQQVTLSCSPISGHRSVSWYQQTPGQGLQFLFEYFSETQRNKGNFPGRFSGRQFSNSRSEMNVSTLELGDSALYLCASSLWGTANTGELFFGEGSRLTVL.